These 8 T cell receptor beta chains came from one sample sequenced in a study of T cell responses to AZD1222 COVID-19 vaccine. Clones were read by immunoSEQ multiplex PCR, and TCRdb kept only the in-frame ones, dropping some. The sample holds around 140,000 clones, over 90% seen once. The sample consisted of peripheral blood, taken on day 0 of AZD1222 vaccination. These receptors all stem from an adult in good health.

V usage is TRBV5-1 and J usage is TRBJ2-1; D not resolved. CDR1 is SGHRS, CDR2 YFSETQ, per germline. The CDR3 consists of 13 residues. Trimming stripped 1 base from V and 4 bases from J, with 6 bases between. The CDR3 sequence: CASSLTSYNEQFF. The CDR3 DNA reads as TGCGCCAGCAGCTTGACATCGTACAATGAGCAGTTCTTC.

The chain couples TRBV9 to TRBJ2-7, with D perhaps TRBD1 (6 bases). Trimming removed 2 bases at V and 1 base at J, with 13 bases between. CDR3 length: 15 residues. Germline-derived CDR1 and CDR2 are SGDLS and YYNGEE. The CDR3, as DNA: TGTGCCAGCAGCGTTGAAGACGGACAGTCCTACGAGCAGTACTTC. Translated, it gives CASSVEDGQSYEQYF.

This clone has just a few counts. The CDR3 is CASSPLRNGNEKLFF. The DNA of the CDR3 is TGTGCCAGCTCACCCCTACGAAACGGAAATGAAAAACTGTTTTTT. This rearrangement joins TRBV18 to TRBJ1-4; no clear D gene. There are 15 residues in the CDR3. Trimming cost V 3 bases and J 5 bases, with 13 bases left between them. Germline V gene sequence: CDR1 KGHSH, CDR2 LQKENI.

This chain joins TRBV7-6 and TRBJ2-7; D uncertain. V lost 6 bases, J lost 3 bases, and 9 bases lay in between. The CDR3 runs 12 residues. Germline V gene lookup returns CDR1 SGHVS and CDR2 FNYEAQ. CDR3 in amino acids: CASSSLGYEQYF. The CDR3 DNA follows: TGTGCCAGCAGTTCACTGGGCTACGAGCAGTACTTC.

The rearrangement links TRBV7-3 to TRBJ2-7; TRBD1 is a possible D gene (6 bases). Germline values: CDR1 SGHTA, CDR2 FQGTGA. The CDR3 is made up of 12 amino acids. The V gene lost 5 bases and the J gene lost 6 bases, with 11 bases spanning the gap. CDR3 sequence: CASSLQGSEQYF. The CDR3 DNA reads TGTGCCAGCAGCCTACAGGGATCCGAGCAGTACTTC.

The chain joins TRBV7-8 to TRBJ1-4, with 9 bases identical to TRBD1. The CDR3 consists of 15 residues. The germline gives CDR1 SGHVS, CDR2 FQNEAQ. The V gene end was trimmed by 5 bases and the J gene end by 8 bases; junction bases not matched to a gene: 9. The CDR3 DNA reads TGTGCCAGCAGCCCCTTACCGGGACAGGGCGAAAAACTGTTTTTT. Amino acids: CASSPLPGQGEKLFF.

This sequence joins TRBV4-3 and TRBJ2-7, with a weak D call TRBD1 (6 bases). This CDR3 region has 13 residues. Germline assignment: CDR1 LGHNA and CDR2 YSLEER. V was shortened by 4 bases and J by 5 bases, with 12 bases between the two germline ends. The CDR3 nucleotides are TGCGCCAGCAGCCGAAACAGGGTTGACGAGCAGTACTTC. Its translation is CASSRNRVDEQYF.

The V gene is TRBV6-5, the J gene TRBJ1-5; the D is unclear. Germline loops: CDR1 MNHEY, CDR2 SVGAGI. The CDR3 is made up of 15 amino acids. V shed 5 bases and J shed 4 bases, with 15 bases lying between them. CDR3 bases: TGTGCCAGCAGTCCCACACCCAAGGGTAATCAGCCCCAGCATTTT. Protein sequence: CASSPTPKGNQPQHF.